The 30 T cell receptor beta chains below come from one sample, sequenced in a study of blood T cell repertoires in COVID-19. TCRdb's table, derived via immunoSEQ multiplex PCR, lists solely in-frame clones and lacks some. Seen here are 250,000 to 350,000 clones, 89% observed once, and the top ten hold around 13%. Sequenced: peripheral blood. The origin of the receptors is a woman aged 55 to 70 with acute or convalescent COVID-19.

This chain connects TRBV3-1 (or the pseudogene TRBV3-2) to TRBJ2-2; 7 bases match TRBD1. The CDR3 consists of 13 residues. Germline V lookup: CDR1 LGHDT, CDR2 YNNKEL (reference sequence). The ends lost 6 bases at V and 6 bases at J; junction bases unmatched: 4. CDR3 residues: CASRTGRSGELFF. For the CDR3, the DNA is TGTGCCAGCAGGACAGGGCGTTCCGGGGAGCTGTTTTTT.

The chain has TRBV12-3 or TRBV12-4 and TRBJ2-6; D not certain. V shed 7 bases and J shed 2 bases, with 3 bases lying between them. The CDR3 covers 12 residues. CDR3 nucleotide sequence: TGTGCCAGCAACACTGGGGCCAACGTCCTGACTTTC. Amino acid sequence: CASNTGANVLTF.

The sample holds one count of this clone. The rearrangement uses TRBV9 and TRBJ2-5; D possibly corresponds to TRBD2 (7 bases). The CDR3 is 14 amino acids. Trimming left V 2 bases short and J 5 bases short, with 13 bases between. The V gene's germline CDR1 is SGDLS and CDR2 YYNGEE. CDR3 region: CASSVQRGGETQYF. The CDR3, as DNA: TGTGCCAGCAGCGTCCAGAGGGGGGGGGAGACCCAGTACTTC.

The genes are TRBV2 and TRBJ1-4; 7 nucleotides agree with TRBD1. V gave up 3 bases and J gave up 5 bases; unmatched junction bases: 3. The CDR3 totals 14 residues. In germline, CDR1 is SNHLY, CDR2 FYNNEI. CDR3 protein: CASSEETGNEKLFF. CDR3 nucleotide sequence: TGTGCCAGCAGTGAGGAGACAGGGAATGAAAAACTGTTTTTT.

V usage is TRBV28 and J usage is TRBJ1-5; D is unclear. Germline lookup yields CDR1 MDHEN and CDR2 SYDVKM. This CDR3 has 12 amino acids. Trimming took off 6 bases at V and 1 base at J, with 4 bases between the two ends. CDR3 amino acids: CASRASNQPQHF. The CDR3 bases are TGTGCCAGCAGGGCAAGCAATCAGCCCCAGCATTTT. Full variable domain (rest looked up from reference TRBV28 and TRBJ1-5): DVKVTQSSRYLVKRTGEKVFLECVQDMDHENMFWYRQDPGLGLRLIYFSYDVKMKEKGDIPEGYSVSREKKERFSLILESASTNQTSMYLCASRASNQPQHFGDGTRLSIL.

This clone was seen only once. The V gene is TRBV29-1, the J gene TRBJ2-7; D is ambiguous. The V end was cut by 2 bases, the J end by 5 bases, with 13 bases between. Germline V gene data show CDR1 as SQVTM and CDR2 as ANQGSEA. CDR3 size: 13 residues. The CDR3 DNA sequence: TGCAGCGTTGAAAGTCAGATTCCCAACGAGCAGTACTTC. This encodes CSVESQIPNEQYF.

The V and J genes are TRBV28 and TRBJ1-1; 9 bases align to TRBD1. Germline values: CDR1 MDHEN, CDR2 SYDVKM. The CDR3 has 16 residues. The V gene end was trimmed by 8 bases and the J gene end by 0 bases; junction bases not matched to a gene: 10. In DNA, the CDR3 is TGTGCCAGCTTCCTCACGGGACAGGGAATGAACACTGAAGCTTTCTTT. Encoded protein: CASFLTGQGMNTEAFF.

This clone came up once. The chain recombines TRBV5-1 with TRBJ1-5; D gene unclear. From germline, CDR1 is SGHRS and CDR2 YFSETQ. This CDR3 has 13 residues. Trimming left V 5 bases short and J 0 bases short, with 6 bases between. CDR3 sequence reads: CASSTTSNQPQHF. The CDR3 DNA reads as TGCGCCAGCAGTACAACTAGCAATCAGCCCCAGCATTTT. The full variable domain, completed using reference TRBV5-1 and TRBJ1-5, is KAGVTQTPRYLIKTRGQQVTLSCSPISGHRSVSWYQQTPGQGLQFLFEYFSETQRNKGNFPGRFSGRQFSNSRSEMNVSTLELGDSALYLCASSTTSNQPQHFGDGTRLSIL.

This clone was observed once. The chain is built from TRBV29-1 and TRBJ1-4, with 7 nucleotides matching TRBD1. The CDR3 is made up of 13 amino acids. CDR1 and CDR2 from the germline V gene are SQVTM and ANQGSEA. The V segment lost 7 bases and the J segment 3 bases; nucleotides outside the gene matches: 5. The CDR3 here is CSARTGSNEKLFF. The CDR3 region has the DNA TGCAGCGCAAGGACAGGCTCTAATGAAAAACTGTTTTTT.

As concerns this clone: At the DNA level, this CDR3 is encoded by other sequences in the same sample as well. The CDR3 here is CASSLGQVNTEAFF. Here the CDR3 DNA reads TGCGCCAGCAGCCTGGGACAGGTTAACACTGAAGCTTTCTTT. The chain uses TRBV5-1 and TRBJ1-1, with 8 bases that match TRBD1. The CDR3 is 14 residues long. With V trimmed by 4 bases and J by 2 bases, 4 bases remained unmatched. Germline loops: CDR1 SGHRS, CDR2 YFSETQ.

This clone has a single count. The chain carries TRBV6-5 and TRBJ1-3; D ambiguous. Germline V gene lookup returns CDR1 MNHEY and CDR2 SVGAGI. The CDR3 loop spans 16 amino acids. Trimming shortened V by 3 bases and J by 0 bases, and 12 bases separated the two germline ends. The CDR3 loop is CASSYETRPSGNTIYF. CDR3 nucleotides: TGTGCCAGCAGTTATGAGACGCGGCCCTCTGGAAACACCATATATTTT.

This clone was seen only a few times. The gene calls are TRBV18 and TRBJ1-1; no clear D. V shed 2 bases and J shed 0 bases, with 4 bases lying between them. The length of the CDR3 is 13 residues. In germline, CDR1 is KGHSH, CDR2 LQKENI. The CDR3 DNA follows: TGTGCCAGCTCACCAGGGCTGAACACTGAAGCTTTCTTT. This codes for CASSPGLNTEAFF.

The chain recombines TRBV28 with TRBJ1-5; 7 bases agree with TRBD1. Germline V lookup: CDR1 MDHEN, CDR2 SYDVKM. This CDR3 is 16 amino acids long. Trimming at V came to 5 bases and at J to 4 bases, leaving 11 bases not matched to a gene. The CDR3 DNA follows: TGTGCCAGCAGTGGGATCGGGACAGCAAAAAATCAGCCCCAGCATTTT. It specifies CASSGIGTAKNQPQHF. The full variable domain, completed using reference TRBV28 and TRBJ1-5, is DVKVTQSSRYLVKRTGEKVFLECVQDMDHENMFWYRQDPGLGLRLIYFSYDVKMKEKGDIPEGYSVSREKKERFSLILESASTNQTSMYLCASSGIGTAKNQPQHFGDGTRLSIL.

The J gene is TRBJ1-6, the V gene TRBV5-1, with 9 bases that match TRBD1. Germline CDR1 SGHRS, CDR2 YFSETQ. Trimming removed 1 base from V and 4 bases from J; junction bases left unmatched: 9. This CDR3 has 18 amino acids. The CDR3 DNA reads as TGCGCCAGCAGCTTGCGGTTGACGGGACAGGGTTATAATTCACCCCTCCACTTT. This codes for CASSLRLTGQGYNSPLHF.

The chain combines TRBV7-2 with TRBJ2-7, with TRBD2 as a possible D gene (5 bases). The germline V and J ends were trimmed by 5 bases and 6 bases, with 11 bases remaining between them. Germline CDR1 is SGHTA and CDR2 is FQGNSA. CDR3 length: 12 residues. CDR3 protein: CASSGGPFEQYF. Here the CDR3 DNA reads TGTGCCAGCAGCGGAGGTCCCTTCGAGCAGTACTTC.

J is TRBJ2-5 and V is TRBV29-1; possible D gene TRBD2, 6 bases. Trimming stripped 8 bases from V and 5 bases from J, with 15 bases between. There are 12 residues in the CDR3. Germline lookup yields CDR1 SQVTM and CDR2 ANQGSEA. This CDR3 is CSFAGSGETQYF. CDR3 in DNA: TGCAGCTTCGCGGGATCAGGGGAGACCCAGTACTTC.

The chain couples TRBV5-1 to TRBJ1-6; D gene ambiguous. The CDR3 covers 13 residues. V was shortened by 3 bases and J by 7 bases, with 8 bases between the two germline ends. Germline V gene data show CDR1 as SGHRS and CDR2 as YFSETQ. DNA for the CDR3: TGCGCCAGCAGCTCTGGACTAAATTCACCCCTCCACTTT. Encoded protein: CASSSGLNSPLHF.

The CDR3 DNA reads TGTGCCAGCAGCCTAAGTCGTTTGTCGGGTGGTGAAGCTTTCTTT. Amino acid sequence: CASSLSRLSGGEAFF. The chain links TRBV7-2 to TRBJ1-1; D is unclear. Germline V gene data show CDR1 as SGHTA and CDR2 as FQGNSA. Deletions cut 5 bases from V and 7 bases from J, with 20 bases between. This CDR3 has 15 amino acids.

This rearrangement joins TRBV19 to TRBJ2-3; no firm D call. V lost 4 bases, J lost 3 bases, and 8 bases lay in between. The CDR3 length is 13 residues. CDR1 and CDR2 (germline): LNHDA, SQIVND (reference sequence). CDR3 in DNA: TGTGCCAGTAGTAACGGGTTAACAGATACGCAGTATTTT. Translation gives CASSNGLTDTQYF.

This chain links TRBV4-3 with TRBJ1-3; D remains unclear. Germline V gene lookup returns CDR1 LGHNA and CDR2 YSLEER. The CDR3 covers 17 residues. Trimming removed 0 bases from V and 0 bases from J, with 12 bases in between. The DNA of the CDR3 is TGCGCCAGCAGCCAAGATGGAGCGGCAGTCTCTGGAAACACCATATATTTT. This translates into CASSQDGAAVSGNTIYF.

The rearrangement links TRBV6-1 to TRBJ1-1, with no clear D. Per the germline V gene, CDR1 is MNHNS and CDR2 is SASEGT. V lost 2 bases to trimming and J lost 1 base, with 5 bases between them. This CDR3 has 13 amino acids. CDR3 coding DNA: TGTGCCAGCAGTGAACAGGCGAACACTGAAGCTTTCTTT. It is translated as CASSEQANTEAFF.

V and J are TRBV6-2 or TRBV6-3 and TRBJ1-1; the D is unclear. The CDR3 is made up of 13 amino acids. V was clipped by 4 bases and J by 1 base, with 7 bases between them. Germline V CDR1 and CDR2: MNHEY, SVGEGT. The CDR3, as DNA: TGTGCCAGCAGTTTGTTATGGAACACTGAAGCTTTCTTT. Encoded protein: CASSLLWNTEAFF.

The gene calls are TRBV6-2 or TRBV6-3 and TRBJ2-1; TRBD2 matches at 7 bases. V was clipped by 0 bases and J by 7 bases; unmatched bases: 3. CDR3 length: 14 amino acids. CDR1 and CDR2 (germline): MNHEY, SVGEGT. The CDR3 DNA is TGTGCCAGCAGTTACTCGGTTAGCGGGAATGAGCAGTTCTTC. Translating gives CASSYSVSGNEQFF.

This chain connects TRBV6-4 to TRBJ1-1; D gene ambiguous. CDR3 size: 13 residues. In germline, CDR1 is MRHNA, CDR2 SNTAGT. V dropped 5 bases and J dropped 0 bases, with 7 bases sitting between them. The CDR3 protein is CASSSTMNTEAFF. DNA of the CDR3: TGTGCCAGCAGTTCTACCATGAACACTGAAGCTTTCTTT.

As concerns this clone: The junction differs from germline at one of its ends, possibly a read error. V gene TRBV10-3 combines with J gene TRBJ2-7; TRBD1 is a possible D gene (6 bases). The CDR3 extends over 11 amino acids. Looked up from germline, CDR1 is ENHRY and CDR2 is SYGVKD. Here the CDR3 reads CAIRDNLLLSF. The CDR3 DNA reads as TGTGCCATCCGGGACAACCTCTTGTTGTCCTTC.

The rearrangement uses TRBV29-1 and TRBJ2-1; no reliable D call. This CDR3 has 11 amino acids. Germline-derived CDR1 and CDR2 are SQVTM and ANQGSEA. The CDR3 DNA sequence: TGCGCGTTTACCTCCTACAATGAGCAGTTCTTC. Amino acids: CAFTSYNEQFF.

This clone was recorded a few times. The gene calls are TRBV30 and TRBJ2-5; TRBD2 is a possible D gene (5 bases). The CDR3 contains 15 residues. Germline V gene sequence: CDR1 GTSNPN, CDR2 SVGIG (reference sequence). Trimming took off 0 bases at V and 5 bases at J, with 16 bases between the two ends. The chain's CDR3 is CAWSVRVAIGETQYF. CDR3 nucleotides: TGTGCCTGGAGTGTACGAGTAGCGATCGGGGAGACCCAGTACTTC.

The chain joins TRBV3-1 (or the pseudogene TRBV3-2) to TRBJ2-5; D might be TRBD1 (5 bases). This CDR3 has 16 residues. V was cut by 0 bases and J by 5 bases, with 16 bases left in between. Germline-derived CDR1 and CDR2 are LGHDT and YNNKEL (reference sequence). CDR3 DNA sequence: TGTGCCAGCAGCCAAGATCCCCGTGGGGCCGGGGAGACCCAGTACTTC. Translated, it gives CASSQDPRGAGETQYF.

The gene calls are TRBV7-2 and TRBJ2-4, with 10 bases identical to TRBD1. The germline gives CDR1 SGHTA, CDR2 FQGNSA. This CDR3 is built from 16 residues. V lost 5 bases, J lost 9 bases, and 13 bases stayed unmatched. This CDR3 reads CASSPDRDRGFVIQYF. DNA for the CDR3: TGTGCCAGCAGCCCAGACCGGGACAGGGGTTTCGTCATTCAGTACTTC.

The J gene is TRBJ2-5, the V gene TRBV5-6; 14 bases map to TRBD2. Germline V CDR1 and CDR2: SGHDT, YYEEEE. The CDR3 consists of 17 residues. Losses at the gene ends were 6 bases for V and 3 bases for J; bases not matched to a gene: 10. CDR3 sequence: CASTSGRTSGRKETQYF. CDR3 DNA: TGTGCCAGCACTTCCGGAAGGACTAGCGGGAGGAAAGAGACCCAGTACTTC.